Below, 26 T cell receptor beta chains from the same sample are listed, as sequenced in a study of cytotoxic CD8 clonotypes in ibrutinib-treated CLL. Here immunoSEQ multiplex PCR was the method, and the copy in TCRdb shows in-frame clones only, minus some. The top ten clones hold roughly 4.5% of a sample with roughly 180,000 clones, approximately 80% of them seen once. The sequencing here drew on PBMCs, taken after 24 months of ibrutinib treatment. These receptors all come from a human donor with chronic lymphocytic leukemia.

The CDR3 loop is CASSDVMGRGHSPLHF. The CDR3 coding sequence is TGTGCCAGCAGTGACGTAATGGGCAGGGGGCACTCACCCCTCCACTTT. V and J are TRBV6-1 and TRBJ1-6, with TRBD1 matching 8 bases. The ends lost 3 bases at V and 10 bases at J; junction bases unmatched: 11. The CDR3 has 16 amino acids. Germline lookup yields CDR1 MNHNS and CDR2 SASEGT.

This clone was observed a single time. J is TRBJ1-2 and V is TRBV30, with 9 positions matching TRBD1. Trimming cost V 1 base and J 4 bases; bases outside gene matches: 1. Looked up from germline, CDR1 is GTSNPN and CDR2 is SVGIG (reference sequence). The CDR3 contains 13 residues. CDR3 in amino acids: CAWSEDRGYGYTF. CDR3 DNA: TGTGCCTGGAGTGAGGACAGGGGCTATGGCTACACCTTC.

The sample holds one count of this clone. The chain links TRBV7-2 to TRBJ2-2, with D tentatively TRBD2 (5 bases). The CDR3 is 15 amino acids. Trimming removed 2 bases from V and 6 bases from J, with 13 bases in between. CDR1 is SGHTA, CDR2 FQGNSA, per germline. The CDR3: CASSLRRAAPGELFF. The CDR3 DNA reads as TGTGCCAGCAGCTTACGGCGGGCCGCCCCCGGGGAGCTGTTTTTT.

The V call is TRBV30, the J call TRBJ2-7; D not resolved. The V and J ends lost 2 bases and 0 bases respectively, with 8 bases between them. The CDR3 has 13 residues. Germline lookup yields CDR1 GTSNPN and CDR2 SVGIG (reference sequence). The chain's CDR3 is CAWSSRRSYEQYF. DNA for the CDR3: TGTGCCTGGAGTTCTCGTCGCTCCTACGAGCAGTACTTC.

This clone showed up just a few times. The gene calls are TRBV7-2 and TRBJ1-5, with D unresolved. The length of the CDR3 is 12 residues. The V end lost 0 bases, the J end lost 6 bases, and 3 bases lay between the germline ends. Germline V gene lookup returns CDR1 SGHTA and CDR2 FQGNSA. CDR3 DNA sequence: TGTGCCAGCAGCTTAGCGTTTCAGCCCCAGCATTTT. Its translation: CASSLAFQPQHF.

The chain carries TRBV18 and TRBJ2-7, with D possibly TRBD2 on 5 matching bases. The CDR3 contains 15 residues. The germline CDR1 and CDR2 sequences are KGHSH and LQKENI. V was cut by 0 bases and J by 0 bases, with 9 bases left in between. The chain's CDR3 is CASSPPSRGSYEQYF. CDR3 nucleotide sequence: TGTGCCAGCTCACCACCGTCCCGGGGCTCCTACGAGCAGTACTTC.

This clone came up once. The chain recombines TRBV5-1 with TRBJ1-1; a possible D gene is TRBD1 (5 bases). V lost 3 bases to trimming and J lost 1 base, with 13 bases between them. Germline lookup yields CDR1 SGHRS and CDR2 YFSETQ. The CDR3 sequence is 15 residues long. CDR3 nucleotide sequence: TGCGCCAGCAGCTGGAACAGGAATAGGAACACTGAAGCTTTCTTT. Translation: CASSWNRNRNTEAFF.

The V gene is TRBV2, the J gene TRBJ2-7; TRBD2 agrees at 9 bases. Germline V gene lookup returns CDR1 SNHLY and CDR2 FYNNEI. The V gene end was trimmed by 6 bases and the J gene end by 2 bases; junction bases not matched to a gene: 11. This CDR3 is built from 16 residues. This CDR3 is CASRGERTSAAYEQYF. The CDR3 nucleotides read TGTGCCAGCAGGGGGGAGAGGACTAGCGCGGCCTACGAGCAGTACTTC.

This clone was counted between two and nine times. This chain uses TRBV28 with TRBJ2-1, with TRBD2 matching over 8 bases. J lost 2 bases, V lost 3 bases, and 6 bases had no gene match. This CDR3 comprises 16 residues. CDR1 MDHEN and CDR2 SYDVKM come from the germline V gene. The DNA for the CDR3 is TGTGCCAGCAGTTTTTGGAGTAGCGGGACCTACAATGAGCAGTTCTTC. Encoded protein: CASSFWSSGTYNEQFF.

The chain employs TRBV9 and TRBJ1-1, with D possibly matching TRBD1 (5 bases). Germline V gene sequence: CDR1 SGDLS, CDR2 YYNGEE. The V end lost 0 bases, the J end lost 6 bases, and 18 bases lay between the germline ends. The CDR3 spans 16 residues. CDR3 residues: CASSVGGSGRVAEAFF. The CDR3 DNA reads TGTGCCAGCAGCGTAGGGGGATCGGGCAGGGTCGCTGAAGCTTTCTTT.

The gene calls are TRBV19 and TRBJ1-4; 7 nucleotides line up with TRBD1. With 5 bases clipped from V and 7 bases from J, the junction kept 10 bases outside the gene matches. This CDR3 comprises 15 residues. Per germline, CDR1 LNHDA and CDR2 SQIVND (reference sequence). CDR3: CASSAYRGSGEKLFF. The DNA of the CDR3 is TGTGCCAGTAGTGCCTACAGGGGCTCAGGTGAAAAACTGTTTTTT.

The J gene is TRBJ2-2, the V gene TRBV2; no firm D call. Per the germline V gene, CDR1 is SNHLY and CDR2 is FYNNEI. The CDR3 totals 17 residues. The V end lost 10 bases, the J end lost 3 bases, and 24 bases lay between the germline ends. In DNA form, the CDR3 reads TGTGCCACCACAAGAGATCGGCATTGGTGGGACACCGGGGAGCTGTTTTTT. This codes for CATTRDRHWWDTGELFF.

The CDR3, as DNA: TGCGCCAGCAGCTTATTGAGGGGGGATCCTTCAGATACGCAGTATTTT. Encoded protein: CASSLLRGDPSDTQYF. The rearrangement links TRBV5-1 to TRBJ2-3; D may match TRBD1 or TRBD2 (6 bases each). The CDR3 covers 16 residues. V was shortened by 2 bases and J by 4 bases, with 17 bases between the two germline ends. Germline CDR1 SGHRS, CDR2 YFSETQ.

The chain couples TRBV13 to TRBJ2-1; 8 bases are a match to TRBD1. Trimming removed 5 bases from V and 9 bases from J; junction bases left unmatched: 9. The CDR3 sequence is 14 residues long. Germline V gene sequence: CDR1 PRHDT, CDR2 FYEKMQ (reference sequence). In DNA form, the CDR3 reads TGTGCCAGCAGCCATGGACAGGGAACTAGTGAGCAGTTCTTC. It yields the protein CASSHGQGTSEQFF.

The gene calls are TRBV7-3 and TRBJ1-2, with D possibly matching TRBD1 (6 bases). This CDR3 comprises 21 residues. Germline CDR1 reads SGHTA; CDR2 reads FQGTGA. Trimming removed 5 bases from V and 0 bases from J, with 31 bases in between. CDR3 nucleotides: TGTGCCAGCAGCCCCACACCCGTCCTTCGACAGGCGACGACAGCTAACTATGGCTACACCTTC. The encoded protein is CASSPTPVLRQATTANYGYTF.

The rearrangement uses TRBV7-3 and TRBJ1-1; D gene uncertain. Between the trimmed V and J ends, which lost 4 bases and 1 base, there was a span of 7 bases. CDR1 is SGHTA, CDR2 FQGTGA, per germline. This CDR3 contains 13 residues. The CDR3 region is CASSSAQNTEAFF. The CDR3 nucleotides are TGTGCCAGCAGCTCCGCACAGAACACTGAAGCTTTCTTT.

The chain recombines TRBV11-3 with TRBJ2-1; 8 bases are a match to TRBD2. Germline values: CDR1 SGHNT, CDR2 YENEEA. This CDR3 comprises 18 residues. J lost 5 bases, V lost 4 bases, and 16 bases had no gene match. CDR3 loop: CASSYQRTTGTRNNEQFF. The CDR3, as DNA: TGTGCCAGCAGCTACCAGAGGACGACCGGGACTAGGAACAATGAGCAGTTCTTC.

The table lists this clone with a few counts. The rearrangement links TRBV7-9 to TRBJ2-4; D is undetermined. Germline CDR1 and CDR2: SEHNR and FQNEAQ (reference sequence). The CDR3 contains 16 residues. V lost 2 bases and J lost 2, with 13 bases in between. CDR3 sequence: CASSLLPPATKNIQYF. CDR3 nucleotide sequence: TGTGCCAGCAGCTTACTCCCCCCAGCCACCAAAAACATTCAGTACTTC. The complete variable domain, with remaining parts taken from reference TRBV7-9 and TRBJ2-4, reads DTGVSQNPRHKITKRGQNVTFRCDPISEHNRLYWYRQTLGQGPEFLTYFQNEAQLEKSRLLSDRFSAERPKGSFSTLEIQRTEQGDSAMYLCASSLLPPATKNIQYFGAGTRLSVL.

CDR3 DNA sequence: TGCGCCAGCAGCGCACATAACCCTGGAAACACCATATATTTT. It specifies CASSAHNPGNTIYF. The V call is TRBV5-1, the J call TRBJ1-3; D remains unclear. CDR3 length: 14 amino acids. The germline V gene encodes CDR1 SGHRS and CDR2 YFSETQ. Trimming took 4 bases from V and 2 from J, leaving 10 bases between them.

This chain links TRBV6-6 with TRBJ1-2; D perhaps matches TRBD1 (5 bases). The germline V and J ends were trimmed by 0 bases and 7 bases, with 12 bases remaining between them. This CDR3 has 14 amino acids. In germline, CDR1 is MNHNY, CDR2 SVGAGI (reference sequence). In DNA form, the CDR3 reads TGTGCCAGCAGTTACTCAGGCAGGGCGGGTGGCTACACCTTC. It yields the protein CASSYSGRAGGYTF.

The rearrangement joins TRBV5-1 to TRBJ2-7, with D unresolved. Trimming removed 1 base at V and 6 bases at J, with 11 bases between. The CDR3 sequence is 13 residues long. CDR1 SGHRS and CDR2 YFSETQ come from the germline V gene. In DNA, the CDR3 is TGCGCCAGCAGCTTGAATTTGGTCTCCGAGCAGTACTTC. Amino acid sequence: CASSLNLVSEQYF.

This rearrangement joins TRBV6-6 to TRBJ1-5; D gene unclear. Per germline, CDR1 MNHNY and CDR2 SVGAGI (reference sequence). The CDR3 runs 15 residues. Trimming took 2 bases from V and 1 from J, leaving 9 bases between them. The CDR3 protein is CASSYAGSSNQPQHF. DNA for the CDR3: TGTGCCAGCAGTTACGCAGGCTCAAGCAATCAGCCCCAGCATTTT.

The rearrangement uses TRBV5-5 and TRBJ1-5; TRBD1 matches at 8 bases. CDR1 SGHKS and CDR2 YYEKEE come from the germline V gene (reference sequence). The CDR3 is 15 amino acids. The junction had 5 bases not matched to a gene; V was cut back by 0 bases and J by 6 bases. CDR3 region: CASSLADRVIQPQHF. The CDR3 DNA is TGTGCCAGCAGCTTGGCGGACAGGGTGATTCAGCCCCAGCATTTT. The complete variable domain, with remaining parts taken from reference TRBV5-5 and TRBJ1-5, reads DAGVTQSPTHLIKTRGQQVTLRCSPISGHKSVSWYQQVLGQGPQFIFQYYEKEERGRGNFPDRFSARQFPNYSSELNVNALLLGDSALYLCASSLADRVIQPQHFGDGTRLSIL.

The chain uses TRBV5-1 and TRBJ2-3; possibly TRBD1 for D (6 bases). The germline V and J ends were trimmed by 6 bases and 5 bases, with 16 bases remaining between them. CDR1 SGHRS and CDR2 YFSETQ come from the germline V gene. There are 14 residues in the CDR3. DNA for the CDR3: TGCGCCAGCAAACAGGGTGGCCTCGGAGATACGCAGTATTTT. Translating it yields CASKQGGLGDTQYF.

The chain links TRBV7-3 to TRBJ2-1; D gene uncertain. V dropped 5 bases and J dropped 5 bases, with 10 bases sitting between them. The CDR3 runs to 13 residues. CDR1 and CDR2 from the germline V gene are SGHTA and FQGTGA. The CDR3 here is CASSTQKNNEQFF. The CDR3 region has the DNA TGTGCCAGCAGCACCCAAAAGAACAATGAGCAGTTCTTC.

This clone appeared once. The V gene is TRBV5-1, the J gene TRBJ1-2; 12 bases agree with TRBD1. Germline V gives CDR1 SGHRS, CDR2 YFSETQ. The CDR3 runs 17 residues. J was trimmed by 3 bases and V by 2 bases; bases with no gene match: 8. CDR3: CASSLGPGQGADYGYTF. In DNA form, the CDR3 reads TGCGCCAGCAGCTTAGGCCCGGGACAGGGGGCAGACTATGGCTACACCTTC.